This T cell receptor (beta chain) was retrieved from a study of CD8+ T cells in alopecia areata. General study results and limits: For lesional scalp, especially alopecia totalis/universalis, clonality was higher than in normal scalp.

V was shortened by 2 bases and J by 1 base, with 11 bases between the two germline ends. The CDR3 runs to 15 residues. Germline loops: CDR1 LGHNA, CDR2 YNFKEQ. The table lists this clone with a few counts. No antigen is known for it. Following RNA extraction, reverse transcription yielded cDNA that acted as the sequencing template. TCRdb's copy holds only in-frame clones and misses some; the assay was immunoSEQ multiplex PCR. The data contain hundreds of thousands of clones, about three fifths of them singletons. Treatment of the sample: oral pan-JAK inhibitor, 5-10 mg twice daily. This receptor was taken from a human donor with alopecia areata. The starting material was CD4+ T cells sorted from blood, obtained at week 24, from a patient treated with tofacitinib. The chain combines TRBV4-2 with TRBJ2-5; possible D gene TRBD1, 6 bases. The DNA for the CDR3 is TGTGCCAGCAGCCAAAGGGGACAATTCCAAGAGACCCAGTACTTC. Translating it yields CASSQRGQFQETQYF.